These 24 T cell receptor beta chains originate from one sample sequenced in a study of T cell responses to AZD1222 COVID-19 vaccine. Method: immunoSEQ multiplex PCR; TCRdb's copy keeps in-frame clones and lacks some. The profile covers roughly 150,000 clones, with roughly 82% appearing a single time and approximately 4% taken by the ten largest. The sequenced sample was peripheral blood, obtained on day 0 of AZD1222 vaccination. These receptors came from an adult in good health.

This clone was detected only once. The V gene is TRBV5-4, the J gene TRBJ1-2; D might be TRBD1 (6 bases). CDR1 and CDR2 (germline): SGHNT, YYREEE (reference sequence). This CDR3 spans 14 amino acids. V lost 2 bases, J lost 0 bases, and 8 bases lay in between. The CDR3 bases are TGTGCCAGCAGCTTCAGGGGAGCTAACTATGGCTACACCTTC. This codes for CASSFRGANYGYTF.

The CDR3 coding sequence is TGTGCCAGCAGCTTAGATCAAAACAGTTATAGCAATCAGCCCCAGCATTTT. This translates into CASSLDQNSYSNQPQHF. J is TRBJ1-5 and V is TRBV11-2; D unclear. Trimming removed 0 bases at V and 0 bases at J, with 12 bases between. Germline V gene data show CDR1 as SGHAT and CDR2 as FQNNGV. The CDR3 sequence is 17 residues long.

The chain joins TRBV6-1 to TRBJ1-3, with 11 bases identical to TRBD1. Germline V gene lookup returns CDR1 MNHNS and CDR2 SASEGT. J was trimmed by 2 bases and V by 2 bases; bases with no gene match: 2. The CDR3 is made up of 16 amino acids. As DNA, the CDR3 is TGTGCCAGCAGTGAAAGGACAGGGGGCACTGGAAACACCATATATTTT. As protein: CASSERTGGTGNTIYF.

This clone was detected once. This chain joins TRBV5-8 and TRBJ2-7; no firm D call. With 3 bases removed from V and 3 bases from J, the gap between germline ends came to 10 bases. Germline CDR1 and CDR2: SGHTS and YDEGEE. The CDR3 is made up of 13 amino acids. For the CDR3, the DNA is TGTGCCAGCAGCTCCCGCTTTAGCTACGAGCAGTACTTC. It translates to CASSSRFSYEQYF.

CDR3 sequence: CASSRLTDSGNTIYF. As DNA, the CDR3 is TGTGCCAGCAGCCGCCTGACGGACTCTGGAAACACCATATATTTT. The chain employs TRBV5-8 and TRBJ1-3; unclear D gene. With 4 bases removed from V and 0 bases from J, the gap between germline ends came to 11 bases. This CDR3 is built from 15 residues. Germline lookup yields CDR1 SGHTS and CDR2 YDEGEE.

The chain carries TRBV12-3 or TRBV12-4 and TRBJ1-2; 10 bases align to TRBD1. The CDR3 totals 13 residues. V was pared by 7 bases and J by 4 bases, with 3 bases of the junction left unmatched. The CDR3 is CASTRTGGYGYTF. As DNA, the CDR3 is TGTGCCAGCACCAGGACAGGGGGCTATGGCTACACCTTC.

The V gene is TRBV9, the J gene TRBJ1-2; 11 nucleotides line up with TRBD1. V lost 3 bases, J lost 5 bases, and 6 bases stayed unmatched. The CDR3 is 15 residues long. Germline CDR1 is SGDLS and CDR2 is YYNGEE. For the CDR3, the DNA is TGTGCCAGCAGCGCGCCGGGACAGGGGGATTATGGCTACACCTTC. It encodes CASSAPGQGDYGYTF.

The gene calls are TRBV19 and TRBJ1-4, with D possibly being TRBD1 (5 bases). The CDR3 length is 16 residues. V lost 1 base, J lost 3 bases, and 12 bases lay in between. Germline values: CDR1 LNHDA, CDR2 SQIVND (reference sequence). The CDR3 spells CASSIAAGWSNEKLFF. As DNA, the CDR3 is TGTGCCAGTAGTATAGCGGCAGGGTGGTCTAATGAAAAACTGTTTTTT.

The CDR3: CASRPDSFNYGYTF. The CDR3 DNA sequence: TGTGCCAGCAGACCGGACAGCTTTAACTATGGCTACACCTTC. V gene TRBV6-5 combines with J gene TRBJ1-2, with a possible D match to TRBD1 (6 bases). The CDR3 is 14 amino acids. Germline V gene sequence: CDR1 MNHEY, CDR2 SVGAGI. V was shortened by 6 bases and J by 1 base, with 12 bases between the two germline ends.

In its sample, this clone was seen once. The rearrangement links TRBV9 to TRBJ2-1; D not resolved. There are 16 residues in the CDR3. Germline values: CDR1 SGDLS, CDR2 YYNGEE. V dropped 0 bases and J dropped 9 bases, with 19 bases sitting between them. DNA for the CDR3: TGTGCCAGCAGCGTAGGGGCCGAGACGTCTAGTCGTGAGCAGTTCTTC. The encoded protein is CASSVGAETSSREQFF.

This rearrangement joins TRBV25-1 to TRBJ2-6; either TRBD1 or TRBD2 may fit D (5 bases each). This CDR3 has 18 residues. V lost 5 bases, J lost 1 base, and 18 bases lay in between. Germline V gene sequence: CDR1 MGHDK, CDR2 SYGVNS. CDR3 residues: CASSPGDEIASGANVLTF. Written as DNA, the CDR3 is TGTGCCAGCAGTCCTGGGGACGAAATAGCATCTGGGGCCAACGTCCTGACTTTC.

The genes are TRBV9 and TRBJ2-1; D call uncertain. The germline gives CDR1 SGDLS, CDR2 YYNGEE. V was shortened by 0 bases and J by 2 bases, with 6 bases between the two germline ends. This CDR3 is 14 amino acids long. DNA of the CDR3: TGTGCCAGCAGCGTAGACGCCACCTACAATGAGCAGTTCTTC. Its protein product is CASSVDATYNEQFF.

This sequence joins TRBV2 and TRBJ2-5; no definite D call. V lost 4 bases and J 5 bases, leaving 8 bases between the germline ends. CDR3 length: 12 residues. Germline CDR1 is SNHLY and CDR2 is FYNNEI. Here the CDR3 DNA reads TGTGCCAGCAGTGCTCGGATCGAGACCCAGTACTTC. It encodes CASSARIETQYF.

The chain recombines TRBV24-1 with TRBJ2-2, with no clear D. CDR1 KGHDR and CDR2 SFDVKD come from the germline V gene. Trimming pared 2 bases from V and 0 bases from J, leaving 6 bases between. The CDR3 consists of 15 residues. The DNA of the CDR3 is TGTGCCACCAGTGATTCTTTAGCGAACACCGGGGAGCTGTTTTTT. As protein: CATSDSLANTGELFF.

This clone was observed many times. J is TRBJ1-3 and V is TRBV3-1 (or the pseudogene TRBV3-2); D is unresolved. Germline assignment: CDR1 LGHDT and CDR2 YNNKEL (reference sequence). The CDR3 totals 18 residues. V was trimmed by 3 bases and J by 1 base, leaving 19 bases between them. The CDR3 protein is CASSQTGIPGASGNTIYF. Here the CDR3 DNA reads TGTGCCAGCAGCCAGACGGGGATTCCAGGAGCGTCTGGAAACACCATATATTTT.

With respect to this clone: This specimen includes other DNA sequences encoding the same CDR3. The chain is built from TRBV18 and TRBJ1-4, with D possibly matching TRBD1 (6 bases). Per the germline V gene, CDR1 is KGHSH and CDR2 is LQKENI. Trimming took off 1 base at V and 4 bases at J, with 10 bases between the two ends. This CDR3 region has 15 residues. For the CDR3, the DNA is TGTGCCAGCTCACCACGGCCAGGGGATAATGAAAAACTGTTTTTT. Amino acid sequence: CASSPRPGDNEKLFF.

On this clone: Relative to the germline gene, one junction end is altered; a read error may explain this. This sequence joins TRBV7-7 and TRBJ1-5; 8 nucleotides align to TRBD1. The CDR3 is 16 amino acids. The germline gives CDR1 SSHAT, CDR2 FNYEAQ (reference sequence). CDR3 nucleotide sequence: TGTGCTAGCAGCCGGGGGCGGGCAGGGGGCGATCAGCCCCAGCATTTT. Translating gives CASSRGRAGGDQPQHF.

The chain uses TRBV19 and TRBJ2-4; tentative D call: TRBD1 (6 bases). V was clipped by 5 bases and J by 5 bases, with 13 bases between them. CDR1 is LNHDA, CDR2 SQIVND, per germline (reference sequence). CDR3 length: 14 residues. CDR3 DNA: TGTGCCAGTAGTGAAGGGGGTTTAGAAAACATTCAGTACTTC. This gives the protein CASSEGGLENIQYF.

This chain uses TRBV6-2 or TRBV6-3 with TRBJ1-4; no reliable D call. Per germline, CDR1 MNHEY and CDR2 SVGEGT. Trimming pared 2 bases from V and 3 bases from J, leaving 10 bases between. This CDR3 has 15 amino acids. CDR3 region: CASSYLGTANEKLFF. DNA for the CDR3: TGTGCCAGCAGTTACCTGGGTACAGCTAATGAAAAACTGTTTTTT.

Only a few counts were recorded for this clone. The CDR3 nucleotides are TGTGCCATCAGTGCGGACGGAAACACTGAAGCTTTCTTT. Protein product: CAISADGNTEAFF. The gene calls are TRBV10-3 and TRBJ1-1; D unclear. CDR1 ENHRY and CDR2 SYGVKD come from the germline V gene. Trimming removed 4 bases from V and 2 bases from J, with 8 bases in between. The CDR3 is made up of 13 amino acids.

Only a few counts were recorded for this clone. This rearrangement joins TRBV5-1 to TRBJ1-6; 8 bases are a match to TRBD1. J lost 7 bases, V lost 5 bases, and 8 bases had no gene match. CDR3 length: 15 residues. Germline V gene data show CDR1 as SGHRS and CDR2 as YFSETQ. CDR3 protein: CASSQTGEPNSPLHF. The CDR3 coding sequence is TGCGCCAGCAGTCAGACAGGGGAACCAAATTCACCCCTCCACTTT.

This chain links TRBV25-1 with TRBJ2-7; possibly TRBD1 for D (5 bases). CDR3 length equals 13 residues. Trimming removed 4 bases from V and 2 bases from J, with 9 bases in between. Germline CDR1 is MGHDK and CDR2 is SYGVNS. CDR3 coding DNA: TGTGCCAGCAGTGCAGCAGGGCCCTACGAGCAGTACTTC. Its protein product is CASSAAGPYEQYF.

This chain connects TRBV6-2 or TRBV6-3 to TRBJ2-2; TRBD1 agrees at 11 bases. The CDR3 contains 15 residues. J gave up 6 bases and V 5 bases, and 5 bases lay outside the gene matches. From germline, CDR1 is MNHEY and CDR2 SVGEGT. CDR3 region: CASSLDRGRAGELFF. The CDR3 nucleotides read TGTGCCAGCAGTCTGGACAGGGGGCGCGCCGGGGAGCTGTTTTTT.

CDR3 residues: CASSPIGTGPSPLHF. Here the CDR3 DNA reads TGTGCCAGCAGCCCTATCGGGACAGGGCCCTCACCCCTCCACTTT. V is TRBV5-4 and J is TRBJ1-6; 9 nucleotides line up with TRBD1. The length of the CDR3 is 15 residues. The junction had 9 bases not matched to a gene; V was cut back by 4 bases and J by 10 bases. Germline CDR1 and CDR2: SGHNT and YYREEE (reference sequence).